This passage covers 17 T cell receptor beta chains from one sample sequenced in a study of vaccination effects on CD4 cells after COVID-19. Clones were read by immunoSEQ multiplex PCR, and TCRdb kept only the in-frame ones, dropping some. The profile shows more than 55,000 clones, under 85% of them singletons. No antigen has been assigned to these receptors. Isolation of CD4+ T cells took place after less than 12 days of culture. BNT162b2 vaccine or mRNA-1273 vaccine was given to participants in two doses. The sequencing used CD4+ T cells from PBMCs cultured without peptide, collected after COVID-19 vaccination. The receptors derive from a human donor who received a COVID-19 vaccine.

This clone occurred a few times. The rearrangement uses TRBV24-1 and TRBJ1-2; tentatively, D is TRBD1 (5 bases). Germline V CDR1 and CDR2: KGHDR, SFDVKD. The CDR3 consists of 13 residues. V lost 6 bases, J lost 2 bases, and 9 bases lay in between. The CDR3, as DNA: TGTGCCACCAGTTCCGGGACGAACTATGGCTACACCTTC. This gives the protein CATSSGTNYGYTF.

The chain joins TRBV5-1 to TRBJ1-5, with D hard to call. Germline V CDR1 and CDR2: SGHRS, YFSETQ. The CDR3 sequence is 13 residues long. V was clipped by 0 bases and J by 4 bases, with 5 bases between them. The CDR3 DNA reads as TGCGCCAGCAGCTTGGGAGCAAATCAGCCCCAGCATTTT. Its translation: CASSLGANQPQHF.

A single count supports this clone. The rearrangement uses TRBV5-6 and TRBJ1-5, with unresolved D. Germline assignment: CDR1 SGHDT and CDR2 YYEEEE. This CDR3 is built from 13 residues. V lost 1 base and J 6 bases, leaving 8 bases between the germline ends. The CDR3 here is CASSLRRAQPQHF. DNA for the CDR3: TGTGCCAGCAGCTTGCGACGAGCTCAGCCCCAGCATTTT.

The V gene is TRBV11-2, the J gene TRBJ2-4; D gene unclear. This CDR3 contains 12 residues. CDR1 is SGHAT, CDR2 FQNNGV, per germline. V shed 1 base and J shed 11 bases, with 9 bases lying between them. Here the CDR3 reads CASSLGGPFQYF. The CDR3 DNA reads as TGTGCCAGCAGCTTAGGAGGTCCTTTTCAGTACTTC.

This chain links TRBV7-2 with TRBJ1-5; no clear D gene. V was trimmed by 7 bases and J by 6 bases, leaving 16 bases between them. From germline, CDR1 is SGHTA and CDR2 FQGNSA. The CDR3 covers 14 residues. The DNA for the CDR3 is TGTGCCAGCACCCCGGGCGGGCTGGGTCAGCCCCAGCATTTT. It yields the protein CASTPGGLGQPQHF.

The V call is TRBV6-5, the J call TRBJ1-2; 10 bases match TRBD1. Germline V gives CDR1 MNHEY, CDR2 SVGAGI. With V trimmed by 6 bases and J by 7 bases, 8 bases remained unmatched. This CDR3 is 14 amino acids long. The CDR3 DNA sequence: TGTGCCAGCAGCCGGACAGGACAGGGGGGTGGCTACACCTTC. Protein product: CASSRTGQGGGYTF.

The rearrangement joins TRBV5-1 to TRBJ2-7, with 11 bases fitting TRBD1. The CDR3 spans 16 residues. Germline V lookup: CDR1 SGHRS, CDR2 YFSETQ. The V gene end was trimmed by 4 bases and the J gene end by 3 bases; junction bases not matched to a gene: 9. The CDR3 DNA reads as TGCGCCAGCAGCAAGGGGGGACAGGGGGGCAACTACGAGCAGTACTTC. It translates to CASSKGGQGGNYEQYF.

The gene calls are TRBV18 and TRBJ1-1; 8 bases match TRBD1. Trimming took 4 bases from V and 7 from J; bases not matched to a gene: 5. The CDR3 covers 13 residues. Germline-derived CDR1 and CDR2 are KGHSH and LQKENI. CDR3 nucleotide sequence: TGTGCCAGCTCACTCGGACAGGGATATGAAGCTTTCTTT. Residues: CASSLGQGYEAFF.

J is TRBJ2-5 and V is TRBV27; D is perhaps TRBD2 (5 bases). Trimming removed 3 bases from V and 3 bases from J, with 11 bases in between. CDR3 length: 14 amino acids. Germline V gene lookup returns CDR1 MNHEY and CDR2 SMNVEV (reference sequence). In nucleotides, the CDR3 is TGTGCCAGCAGTTTTGTAGGGAGTAAAGAGACCCAGTACTTC. Protein: CASSFVGSKETQYF.

The V call is TRBV5-1, the J call TRBJ2-3; weak D call: TRBD1 (5 bases). The CDR3 is 15 residues long. Trimming pared 4 bases from V and 0 bases from J, leaving 12 bases between. CDR1 and CDR2 (germline): SGHRS, YFSETQ. The CDR3 DNA sequence: TGCGCCAGCAGCAAGGACACCCCGAGCACAGATACGCAGTATTTT. This codes for CASSKDTPSTDTQYF.

CDR3 in amino acids: CASSLSGGQGAYEQYF. CDR3 in DNA: TGTGCCAGCAGCTTATCGGGGGGACAGGGGGCCTACGAGCAGTACTTC. The rearrangement links TRBV11-2 to TRBJ2-7, with TRBD1 identical over 11 bases. Per germline, CDR1 SGHAT and CDR2 FQNNGV. The CDR3 totals 16 residues. V shed 2 bases and J 2 bases; nucleotides not matched to a gene: 5.

The chain employs TRBV11-2 and TRBJ2-3; maybe TRBD2 (5 bases). CDR3 size: 17 residues. Trimming took off 1 base at V and 0 bases at J, with 14 bases between the two ends. In germline, CDR1 is SGHAT, CDR2 FQNNGV. Here the CDR3 reads CASSLVLASRSTDTQYF. CDR3 nucleotide sequence: TGTGCCAGCAGCTTAGTTTTAGCTAGCCGGAGCACAGATACGCAGTATTTT.

DNA of the CDR3: TGCGCCAGCAGCTACGGCGACAGGTTGAACACTGAAGCTTTCTTT. Protein product: CASSYGDRLNTEAFF. J is TRBJ1-1 and V is TRBV5-1; tentative D call: TRBD1 (6 bases). Trimming pared 3 bases from V and 0 bases from J, leaving 12 bases between. The length of the CDR3 is 15 residues. Germline V gives CDR1 SGHRS, CDR2 YFSETQ.

V is TRBV6-5 and J is TRBJ2-1; perhaps TRBD2 as D (6 bases). Germline V gene lookup returns CDR1 MNHEY and CDR2 SVGAGI. Trimming took 6 bases from V and 0 from J, leaving 12 bases between them. The CDR3 is 15 amino acids. The CDR3 is CASRDLASSYNEQFF. In DNA form, the CDR3 reads TGTGCCAGCAGAGACCTAGCGAGCTCCTACAATGAGCAGTTCTTC.

The chain combines TRBV25-1 with TRBJ2-7, with TRBD1 as a possible D gene (6 bases). Germline lookup yields CDR1 MGHDK and CDR2 SYGVNS. CDR3 length: 13 amino acids. V lost 9 bases and J lost 4, with 16 bases in between. The CDR3 protein is CASVEQGKYEQYF. The CDR3 DNA is TGTGCCAGTGTAGAACAGGGTAAATACGAGCAGTACTTC.

Only a few counts were recorded for this clone. The chain couples TRBV4-1 to TRBJ2-1, with a tentative D call TRBD2 (6 bases). The germline V gene has CDR1 MGHRA and CDR2 YSYEKL. Trimming took off 4 bases at V and 8 bases at J, with 21 bases between the two ends. CDR3 length: 16 amino acids. The CDR3 loop is CASSPPLVGGGDEQFF. CDR3 DNA: TGCGCCAGCAGCCCACCCTTGGTGGGAGGAGGAGATGAGCAGTTCTTC.

This clone was observed a handful of times. This rearrangement joins TRBV6-5 to TRBJ1-5; 7 bases are shared with TRBD1. CDR3 length: 14 amino acids. Germline CDR1 MNHEY, CDR2 SVGAGI. Unmatched junction bases numbered 5, after V lost 6 bases and J lost 3 bases. The CDR3 spells CASRKTGDNQPQHF. The CDR3 DNA follows: TGTGCCAGCAGGAAAACAGGGGACAATCAGCCCCAGCATTTT.